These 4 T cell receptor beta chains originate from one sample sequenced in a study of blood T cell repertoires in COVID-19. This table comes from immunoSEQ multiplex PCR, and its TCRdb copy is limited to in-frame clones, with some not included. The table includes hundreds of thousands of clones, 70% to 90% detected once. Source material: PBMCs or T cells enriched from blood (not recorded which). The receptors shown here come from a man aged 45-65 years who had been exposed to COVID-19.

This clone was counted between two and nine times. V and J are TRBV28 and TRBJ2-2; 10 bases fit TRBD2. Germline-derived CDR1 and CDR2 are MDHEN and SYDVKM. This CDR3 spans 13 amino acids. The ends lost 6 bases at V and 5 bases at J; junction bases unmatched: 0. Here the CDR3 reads CASRLAGTGELFF. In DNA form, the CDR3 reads TGTGCCAGCAGACTAGCGGGAACCGGGGAGCTGTTTTTT.

The CDR3 protein is CASSSQTGQITYEQYF. The CDR3 DNA follows: TGTGCCAGCTCCAGCCAAACCGGACAGATAACCTACGAGCAGTACTTC. J is TRBJ2-7 and V is TRBV18; TRBD1 is a possible D gene (6 bases). Germline CDR1 and CDR2: KGHSH and LQKENI. CDR3 length: 16 residues. V was clipped by 6 bases and J by 2 bases, with 20 bases between them.

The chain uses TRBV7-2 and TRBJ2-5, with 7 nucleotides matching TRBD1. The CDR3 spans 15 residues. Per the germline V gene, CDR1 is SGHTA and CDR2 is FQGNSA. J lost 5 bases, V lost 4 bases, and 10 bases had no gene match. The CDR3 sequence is CASSWVTGQSETQYF. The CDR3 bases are TGTGCCAGCAGCTGGGTAACGGGACAGTCGGAGACCCAGTACTTC.

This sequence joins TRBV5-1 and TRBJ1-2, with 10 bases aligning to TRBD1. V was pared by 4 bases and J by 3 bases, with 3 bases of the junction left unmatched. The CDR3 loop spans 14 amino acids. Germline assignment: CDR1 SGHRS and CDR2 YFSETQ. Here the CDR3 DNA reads TGCGCCAGCAGCCCGACAGGGGGCCACTATGGCTACACCTTC. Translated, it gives CASSPTGGHYGYTF. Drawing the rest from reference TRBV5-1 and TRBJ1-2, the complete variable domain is KAGVTQTPRYLIKTRGQQVTLSCSPISGHRSVSWYQQTPGQGLQFLFEYFSETQRNKGNFPGRFSGRQFSNSRSEMNVSTLELGDSALYLCASSPTGGHYGYTFGSGTRLTVV.